Presented here are 2 T cell receptor beta chains from one specimen sequenced in a study of beta chain features in type 1 diabetes. The isolated RNA, all of it, was reverse transcribed, so expressed TCRB transcripts were what got sequenced. Sequencing was performed with immunoSEQ multiplex PCR; in TCRdb, only in-frame clones are kept and a portion is missing. This table has 400,000 to 500,000 clones, approximately 14% appearing once. What was sequenced was naive CD4+ T cells from blood. The receptors here all came from a man aged 30-40 years in good health.

The CDR3 sequence: CASSYSGFAEAFF. In DNA form, the CDR3 reads TGTGCCAGCAGTTATTCGGGGTTCGCTGAAGCTTTCTTT. The V call is TRBV6-5, the J call TRBJ1-1; D ambiguous. The CDR3 length is 13 residues. Looked up from germline, CDR1 is MNHEY and CDR2 is SVGAGI. Trimming removed 3 bases from V and 6 bases from J, with 11 bases in between.

This rearrangement joins TRBV21-1 to TRBJ2-1; TRBD2 reflects the table's D call only, with no check against the DNA. TRBV21-1 corresponds to a pseudogene. There are 16 residues in the CDR3. This CDR3 is CASSNCAVRSYNEQFF. The CDR3 coding sequence is TGTGCCAGCAGCAACTGTGCGGTCCGCTCCTACAATGAGCAGTTCTTC.